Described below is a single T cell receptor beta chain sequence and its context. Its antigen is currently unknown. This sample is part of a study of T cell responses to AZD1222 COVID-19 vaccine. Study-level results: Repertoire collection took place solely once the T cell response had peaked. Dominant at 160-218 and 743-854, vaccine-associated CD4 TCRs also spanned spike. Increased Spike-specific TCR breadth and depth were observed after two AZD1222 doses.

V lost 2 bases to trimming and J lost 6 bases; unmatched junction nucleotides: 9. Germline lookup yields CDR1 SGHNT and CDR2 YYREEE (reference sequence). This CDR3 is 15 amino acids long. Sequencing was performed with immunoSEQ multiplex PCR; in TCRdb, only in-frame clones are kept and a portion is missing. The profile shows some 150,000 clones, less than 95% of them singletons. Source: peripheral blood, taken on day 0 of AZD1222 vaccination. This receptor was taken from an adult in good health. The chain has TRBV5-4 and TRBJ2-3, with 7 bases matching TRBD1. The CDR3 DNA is TGTGCCAGCAGCTTTTCGACAGGGTATAGGGATACGCAGTATTTT. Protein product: CASSFSTGYRDTQYF.